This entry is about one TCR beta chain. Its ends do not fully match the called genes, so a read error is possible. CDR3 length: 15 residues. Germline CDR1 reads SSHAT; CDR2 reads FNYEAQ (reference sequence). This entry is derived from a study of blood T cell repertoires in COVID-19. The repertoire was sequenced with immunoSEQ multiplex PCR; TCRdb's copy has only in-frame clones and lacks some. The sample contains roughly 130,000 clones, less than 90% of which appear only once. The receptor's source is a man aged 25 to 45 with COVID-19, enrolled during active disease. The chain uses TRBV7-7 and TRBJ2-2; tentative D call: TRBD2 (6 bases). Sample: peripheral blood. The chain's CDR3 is CASSRGTLGTGELFF. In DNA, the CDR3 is TGTGCTAGCAGCCGGGGGACCTTGGGCACCGGGGAGCTGTTTTTT. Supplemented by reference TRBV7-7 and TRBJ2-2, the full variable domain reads GAGVSQSPRYKVTKRGQDVTLRCDPISSHATLYWYQQALGQGPEFLTYFNYEAQPDKSGLPSDRFSAERPEGSISTLTIQRTEQRDSAMYRCASSRGTLGTGELFFGEGSRLTVL.